Sequencing of this T cell receptor (beta chain) was carried out in a study of shared T cell receptors in the human thymus. Germline CDR1 is MDHEN and CDR2 is SYDVKM. The CDR3 extends over 17 amino acids. Trimming cost V 2 bases and J 4 bases, with 20 bases left between them. TCRdb's copy holds only in-frame clones and misses some; the assay was immunoSEQ multiplex PCR. The table has over 450,000 clones, around three quarters seen once. These data are also associated with another study on human thymus T cells.

Sequenced material: thymocytes. The chain joins TRBV28 to TRBJ1-2; D remains ambiguous. This TCR was sampled from a boy under three years old with a congenital heart defect. The CDR3 sequence: CASSLERQGSLGYGYTF. The CDR3 coding sequence is TGTGCCAGCAGTTTAGAGAGACAAGGGAGCCTAGGCTATGGCTACACCTTC.